This TCR beta chain appears in the sequencing data of a study of CD8 T cells in Susac syndrome (dated by TCRdb to the late 2010s). Concerning the study at large: Among the sequenced Susac syndrome patients, 5 or 6 had clinically active disease and roughly eight were in clinical remission. Susac syndrome patients were therapy-naive, on corticosteroids (some also receiving IVIg), or on IVIg alone at blood withdrawal. The study used repertoire sequencing to test whether antigen drove CD8+ T cell activation and differentiation in Susac syndrome.

RNA was extracted with the RNeasy kit and 0.5 to 1 ug was reverse transcribed using random hexamers. The immunoSEQ multiplex PCR assay, which covers 54 Vbeta and 13 Jbeta segments, was used to amplify TCR beta CDR3 regions. PCR amplification bias was corrected using a synthetic template baseline for primer optimization and computational correction. Per the source publication's procedure: Only productive sequences were kept, with reads annotated to V, D and J genes according to IMGT and analyzed in immunoSEQ Analyzer. Clonality was calculated as one minus the Shannon entropy normalized by log2 of the number of productive unique sequences. For each patient and control, public and private clones were evaluated among the 100 most prevalent clones. Susac-specific clones were defined as absent from healthy and MS cohorts, around 1,000 published viral clones and other ImmuneACCESS disease sequences. The public reads were quality trimmed at Q25 with fastp and then assembled into clones with MiXCR by TCRdb, keeping productive beta chains. Rows with a matching CDR3 protein are joined into one entry that keeps the most common DNA and genes. The V and J calls, along with clone size, are taken from TCRdb and not from the paper's own processing. The sample table holds approximately 190,000 distinct CDR3 sequences, of which around 95% were seen once. The ten largest clones represent 0.09% to 0.1% of the sample.

Peripheral blood CD8+ and CD4+ T cells from healthy donors, Susac syndrome patients and multiple sclerosis patients were profiled by high-throughput TCR beta sequencing. Susac syndrome patients met recently defined diagnostic criteria for definite or probable disease. Bulk CD8+ and CD4+ T cells were purified by magnetic negative isolation, whereas CD8+ TEMRA cells were enriched by FACS. Blood was drawn into EDTA tubes, processed within 24 hours, and PBMCs were isolated by density gradient centrifugation. PBMCs intended for TCR sequencing were frozen in liquid nitrogen and were later thawed in a 37 degrees C water bath. A purity of at least 90% was achieved for sorted or isolated CD4+, CD8+ and CD8+ TEMRA cells. Comment on this clonotype: Its antigen is not yet known. No base quality information exists; no much larger clone differs at one position.

Here is what the overall study found, with its caveats: In the CD4+ T cell repertoire of Susac syndrome patients, clonal expansion was not detected. The number of individuals in the TCR sequencing and HLA analysis was acknowledged as relatively small.

The CDR3 measures 15 amino acids from cysteine to phenylalanine. Here the CDR3 DNA is all that survives: 45 bases in frame from base 1. Via the germline V gene (reference sequence), CDR1 is LNHNV and CDR2 YYDKDF. V loses 1 base at its end and J loses 5 bases; junction bases beyond the gene matches: 4. This clonotype was obtained from a human donor with Susac syndrome. The rearrangement joined TRBV15 to TRBJ2-5; TRBD2 lines up with 10 middle nucleotides. Material for sequencing was CD4+ T cells from PBMCs. The DNA sequence is given as TGTGCCACCAGCAGAGTCCTAGCGGGGGCCGAGACCCAGTACTTC. Its coded protein is CATSRVLAGAETQYF.